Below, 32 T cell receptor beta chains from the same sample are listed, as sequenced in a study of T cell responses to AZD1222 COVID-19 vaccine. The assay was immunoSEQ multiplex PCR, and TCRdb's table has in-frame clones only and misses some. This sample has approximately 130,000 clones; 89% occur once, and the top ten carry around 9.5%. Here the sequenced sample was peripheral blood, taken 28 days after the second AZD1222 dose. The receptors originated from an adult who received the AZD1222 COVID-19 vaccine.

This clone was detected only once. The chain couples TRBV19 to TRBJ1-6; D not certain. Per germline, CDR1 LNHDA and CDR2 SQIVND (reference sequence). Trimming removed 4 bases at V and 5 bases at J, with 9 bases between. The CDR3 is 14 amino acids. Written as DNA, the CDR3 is TGTGCCAGTAGTAGTGAGTTAAATAATTCACCCCTCCACTTT. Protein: CASSSELNNSPLHF.

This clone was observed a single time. DNA of the CDR3: TGTGCCTGGAGTCTGGGGACGAACACCGGGGAGCTGTTTTTT. The encoded protein is CAWSLGTNTGELFF. V gene TRBV30 combines with J gene TRBJ2-2; D call uncertain. The CDR3 covers 14 residues. Germline assignment: CDR1 GTSNPN and CDR2 SVGIG (reference sequence). V was cut by 2 bases and J by 0 bases, with 7 bases left in between.

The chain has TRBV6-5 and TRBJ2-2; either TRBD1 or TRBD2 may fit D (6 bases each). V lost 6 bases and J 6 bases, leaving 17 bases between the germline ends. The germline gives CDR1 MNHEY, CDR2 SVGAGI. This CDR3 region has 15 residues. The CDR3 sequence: CASSSLGGHAGELFF. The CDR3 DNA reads TGTGCCAGCAGCTCCCTAGGGGGGCACGCCGGGGAGCTGTTTTTT.

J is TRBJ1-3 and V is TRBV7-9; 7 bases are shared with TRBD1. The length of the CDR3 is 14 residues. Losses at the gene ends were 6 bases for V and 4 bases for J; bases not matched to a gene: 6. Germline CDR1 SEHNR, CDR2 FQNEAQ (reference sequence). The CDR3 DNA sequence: TGTGCCAGCAGGGCCGGGACAGAAGGAAACACCATATATTTT. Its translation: CASRAGTEGNTIYF.

The CDR3 spells CASSLSGRVSSYEQYF. In DNA, the CDR3 is TGTGCCAGCAGCTTAAGCGGCAGGGTCAGCTCCTACGAGCAGTACTTC. This chain connects TRBV7-2 to TRBJ2-7; D may match TRBD1 or TRBD2 (5 bases each). The germline V and J ends were trimmed by 2 bases and 0 bases, with 14 bases remaining between them. Germline V gives CDR1 SGHTA, CDR2 FQGNSA. The CDR3 has 16 residues. The full variable domain, its missing parts supplied by reference TRBV7-2 and TRBJ2-7, is GAGVSQSPSNKVTEKGKDVELRCDPISGHTALYWYRQSLGQGLEFLIYFQGNSAPDKSGLPSDRFSAERTGGSVSTLTIQRTQQEDSAVYLCASSLSGRVSSYEQYFGPGTRLTVT.

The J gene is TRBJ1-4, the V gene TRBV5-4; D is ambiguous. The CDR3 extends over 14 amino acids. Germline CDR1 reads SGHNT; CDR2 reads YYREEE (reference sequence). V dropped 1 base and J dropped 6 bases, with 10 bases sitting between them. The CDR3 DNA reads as TGTGCCAGCAGCTTGAATGGGGTAGATGAAAAACTGTTTTTT. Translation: CASSLNGVDEKLFF.

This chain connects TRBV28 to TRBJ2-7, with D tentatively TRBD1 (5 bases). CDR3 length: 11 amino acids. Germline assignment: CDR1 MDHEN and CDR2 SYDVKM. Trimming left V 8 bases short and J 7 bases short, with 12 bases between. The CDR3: CASYDAGEQYF. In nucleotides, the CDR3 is TGTGCCAGCTACGACGCAGGGGAGCAGTACTTC.

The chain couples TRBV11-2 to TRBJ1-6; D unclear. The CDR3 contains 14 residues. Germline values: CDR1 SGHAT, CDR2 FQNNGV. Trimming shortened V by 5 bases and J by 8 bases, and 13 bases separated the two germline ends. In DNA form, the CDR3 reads TGTGCCAGCAGCAGGGAGGGTTTCGATTCACCCCTCCACTTT. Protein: CASSREGFDSPLHF.

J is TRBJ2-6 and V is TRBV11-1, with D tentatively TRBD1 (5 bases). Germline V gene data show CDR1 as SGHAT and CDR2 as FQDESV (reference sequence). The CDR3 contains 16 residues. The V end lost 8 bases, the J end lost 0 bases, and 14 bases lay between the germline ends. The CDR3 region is CASHTGPLSGANVLTF. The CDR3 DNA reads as TGTGCCAGCCACACAGGCCCCCTCTCTGGGGCCAACGTCCTGACTTTC.

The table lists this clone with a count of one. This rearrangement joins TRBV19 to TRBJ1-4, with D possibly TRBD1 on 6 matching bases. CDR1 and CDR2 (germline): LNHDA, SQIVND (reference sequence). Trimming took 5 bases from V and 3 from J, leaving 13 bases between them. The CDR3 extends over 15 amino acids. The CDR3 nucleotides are TGTGCCAGTAGTGTACAGGGCAATCCTAATGAAAAACTGTTTTTT. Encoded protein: CASSVQGNPNEKLFF.

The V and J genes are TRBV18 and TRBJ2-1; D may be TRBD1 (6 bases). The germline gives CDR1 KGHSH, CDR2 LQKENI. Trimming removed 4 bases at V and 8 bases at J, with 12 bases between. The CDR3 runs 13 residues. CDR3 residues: CASSQQGLDEQFF. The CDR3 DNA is TGTGCCAGCTCACAACAGGGTCTCGATGAGCAGTTCTTC.

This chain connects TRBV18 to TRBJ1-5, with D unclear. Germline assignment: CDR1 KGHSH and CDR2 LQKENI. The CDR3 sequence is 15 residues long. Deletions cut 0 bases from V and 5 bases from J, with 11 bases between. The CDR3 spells CASSPPGRLYQPQHF. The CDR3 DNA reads TGTGCCAGCTCACCACCAGGGAGACTGTATCAGCCCCAGCATTTT.

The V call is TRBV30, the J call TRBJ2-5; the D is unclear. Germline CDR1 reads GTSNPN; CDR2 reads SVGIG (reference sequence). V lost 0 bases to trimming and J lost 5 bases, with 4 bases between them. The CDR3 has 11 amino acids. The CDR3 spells CAWSVGETQYF. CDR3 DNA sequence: TGTGCCTGGAGTGTGGGTGAGACCCAGTACTTC.

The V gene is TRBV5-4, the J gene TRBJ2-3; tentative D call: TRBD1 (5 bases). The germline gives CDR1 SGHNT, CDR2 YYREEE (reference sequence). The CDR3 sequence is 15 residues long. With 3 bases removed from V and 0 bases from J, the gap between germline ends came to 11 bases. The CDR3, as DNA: TGTGCCAGCAGCTCCCCGACAGCTAGCACAGATACGCAGTATTTT. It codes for CASSSPTASTDTQYF.

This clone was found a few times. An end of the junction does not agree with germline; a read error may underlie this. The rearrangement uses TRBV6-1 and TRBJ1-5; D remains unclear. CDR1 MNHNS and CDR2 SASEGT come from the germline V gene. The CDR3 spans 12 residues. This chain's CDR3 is CASTEQPQPQHF. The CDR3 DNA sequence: TGTGCCAGCACTGAACAGCCCCAGCCCCAGCATTTT.

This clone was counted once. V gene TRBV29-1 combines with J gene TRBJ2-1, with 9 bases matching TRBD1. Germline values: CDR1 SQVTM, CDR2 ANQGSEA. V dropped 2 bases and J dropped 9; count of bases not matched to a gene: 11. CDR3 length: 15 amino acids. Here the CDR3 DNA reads TGCAGCGTTGAAAGTCGGGACAGGGAGGGCGGTGAGCAGTTCTTC. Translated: CSVESRDREGGEQFF.

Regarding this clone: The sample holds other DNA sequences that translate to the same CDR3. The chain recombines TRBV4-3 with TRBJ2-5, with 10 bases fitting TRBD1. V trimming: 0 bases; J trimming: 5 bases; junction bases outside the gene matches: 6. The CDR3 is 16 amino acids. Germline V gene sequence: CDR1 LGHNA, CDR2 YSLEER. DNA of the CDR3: TGCGCCAGCAGCCAAGATCGGACAGGGGGAGGTGAGACCCAGTACTTC. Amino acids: CASSQDRTGGGETQYF.

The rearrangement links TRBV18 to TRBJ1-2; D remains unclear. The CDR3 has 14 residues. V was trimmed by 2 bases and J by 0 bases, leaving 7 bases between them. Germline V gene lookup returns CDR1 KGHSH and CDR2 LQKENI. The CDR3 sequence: CASSPDGANYGYTF. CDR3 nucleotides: TGTGCCAGCTCACCAGACGGAGCTAACTATGGCTACACCTTC.

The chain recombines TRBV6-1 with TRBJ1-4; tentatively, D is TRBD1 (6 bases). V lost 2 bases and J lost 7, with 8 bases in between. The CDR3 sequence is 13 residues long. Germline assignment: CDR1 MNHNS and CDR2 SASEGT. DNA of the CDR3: TGTGCCAGCAGTGAAAACAGGGTTGAAAAACTGTTTTTT. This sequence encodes CASSENRVEKLFF.

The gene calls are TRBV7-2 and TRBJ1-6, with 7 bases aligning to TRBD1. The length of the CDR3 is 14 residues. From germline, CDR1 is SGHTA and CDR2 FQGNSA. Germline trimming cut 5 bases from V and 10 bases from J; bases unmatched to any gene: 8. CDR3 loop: CASSPNRGLSPLHF. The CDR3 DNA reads TGTGCCAGCAGCCCGAACAGGGGTTTGTCACCCCTCCACTTT. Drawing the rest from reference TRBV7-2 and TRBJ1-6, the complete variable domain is GAGVSQSPSNKVTEKGKDVELRCDPISGHTALYWYRQSLGQGLEFLIYFQGNSAPDKSGLPSDRFSAERTGGSVSTLTIQRTQQEDSAVYLCASSPNRGLSPLHFGNGTRLTVT.

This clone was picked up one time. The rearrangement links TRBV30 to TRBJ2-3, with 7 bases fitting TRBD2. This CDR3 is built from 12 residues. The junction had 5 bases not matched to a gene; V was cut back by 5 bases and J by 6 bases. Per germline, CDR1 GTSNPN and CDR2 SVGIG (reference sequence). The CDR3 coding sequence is TGTGCCTGGGGTCTCGGGGGGGATACGCAGTATTTT. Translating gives CAWGLGGDTQYF.

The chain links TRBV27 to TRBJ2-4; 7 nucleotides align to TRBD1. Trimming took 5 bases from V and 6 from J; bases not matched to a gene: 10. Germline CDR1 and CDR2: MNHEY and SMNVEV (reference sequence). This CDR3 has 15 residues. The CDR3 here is CASSRVGGAGNIQYF. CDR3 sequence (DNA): TGTGCCAGCAGTCGCGTAGGGGGCGCGGGAAACATTCAGTACTTC.

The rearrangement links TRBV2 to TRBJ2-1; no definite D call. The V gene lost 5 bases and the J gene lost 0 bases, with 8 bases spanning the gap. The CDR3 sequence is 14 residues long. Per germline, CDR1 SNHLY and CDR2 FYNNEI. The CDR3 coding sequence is TGTGCCAGCAGTCCTCTCCGCTCCTACAATGAGCAGTTCTTC. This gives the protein CASSPLRSYNEQFF.

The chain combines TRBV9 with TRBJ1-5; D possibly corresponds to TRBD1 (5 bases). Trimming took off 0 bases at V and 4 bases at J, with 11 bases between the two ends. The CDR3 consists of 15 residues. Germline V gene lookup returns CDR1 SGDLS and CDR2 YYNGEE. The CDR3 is CASSVEAGRNQPQHF. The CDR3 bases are TGTGCCAGCAGCGTAGAGGCAGGGAGAAATCAGCCCCAGCATTTT.

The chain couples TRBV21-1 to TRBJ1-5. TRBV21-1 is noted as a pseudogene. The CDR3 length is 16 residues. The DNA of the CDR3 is TGTGCCAGCAGCAGGGGGAAGGCGGGTTTTGATCAGCCCCAGCATTTT. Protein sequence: CASSRGKAGFDQPQHF.

CDR3 in amino acids: CASSATFGLYNEQFF. The CDR3 DNA follows: TGCGCCAGCAGCGCTACCTTTGGACTTTACAATGAGCAGTTCTTC. The chain carries TRBV5-1 and TRBJ2-1, with D perhaps TRBD2 (5 bases). Germline V gives CDR1 SGHRS, CDR2 YFSETQ. The CDR3 runs to 15 residues. V dropped 4 bases and J dropped 4 bases, with 15 bases sitting between them. The variable domain in full, completed from reference TRBV5-1 and TRBJ2-1, reads KAGVTQTPRYLIKTRGQQVTLSCSPISGHRSVSWYQQTPGQGLQFLFEYFSETQRNKGNFPGRFSGRQFSNSRSEMNVSTLELGDSALYLCASSATFGLYNEQFFGPGTRLTVL.

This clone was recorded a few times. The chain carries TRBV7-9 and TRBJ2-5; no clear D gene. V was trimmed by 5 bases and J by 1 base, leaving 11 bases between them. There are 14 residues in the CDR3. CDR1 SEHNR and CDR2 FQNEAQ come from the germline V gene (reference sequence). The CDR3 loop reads CASSIAGAQETQYF. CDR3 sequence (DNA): TGTGCCAGCAGCATCGCTGGAGCCCAAGAGACCCAGTACTTC.

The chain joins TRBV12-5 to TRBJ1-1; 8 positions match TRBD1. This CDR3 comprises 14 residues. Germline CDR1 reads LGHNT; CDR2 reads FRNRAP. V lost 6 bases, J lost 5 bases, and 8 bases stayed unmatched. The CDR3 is CASGPQGARTEAFF. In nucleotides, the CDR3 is TGTGCTAGTGGCCCGCAGGGGGCGAGGACTGAAGCTTTCTTT.

The CDR3 loop reads CASSPGDRGSYTF. The DNA of the CDR3 is TGTGCCAGCTCACCTGGGGACAGGGGGAGCTACACCTTC. V usage is TRBV18 and J usage is TRBJ1-2; TRBD1 matches 11 bases. The CDR3 is made up of 13 amino acids. CDR1 is KGHSH, CDR2 LQKENI, per germline. The ends lost 3 bases at V and 9 bases at J; junction bases unmatched: 3.

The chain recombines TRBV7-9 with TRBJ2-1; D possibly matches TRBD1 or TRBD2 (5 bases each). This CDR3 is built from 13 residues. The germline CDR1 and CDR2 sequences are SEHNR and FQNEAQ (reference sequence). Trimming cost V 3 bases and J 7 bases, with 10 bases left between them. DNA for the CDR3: TGTGCCAGCAGCTTGGGACGACTGAATGAGCAGTTCTTC. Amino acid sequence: CASSLGRLNEQFF.

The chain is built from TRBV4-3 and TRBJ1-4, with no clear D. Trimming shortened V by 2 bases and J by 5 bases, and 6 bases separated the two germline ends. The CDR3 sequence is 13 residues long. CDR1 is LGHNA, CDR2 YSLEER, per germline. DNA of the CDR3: TGCGCCAGCAGCCAATCCGGGAATGAAAAACTGTTTTTT. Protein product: CASSQSGNEKLFF.

CDR3 sequence: CATSRDVTPQHF. Written as DNA, the CDR3 is TGTGCCACCAGCAGAGATGTGACGCCCCAGCATTTT. J is TRBJ1-5 and V is TRBV15; D is ambiguous. Trimming stripped 0 bases from V and 9 bases from J, with 6 bases between. From germline, CDR1 is LNHNV and CDR2 YYDKDF (reference sequence). This CDR3 has 12 amino acids.